Described below is a single T cell receptor beta chain sequence and its context. Its antigen is still unknown. No much larger clone exists at a distance of one base, and base qualities are not known. This sample is drawn from a study of blood T cell repertoires in COVID-19 (dated by TCRdb to 2020 to 2021). Some background on the complete study: Samples from collaborators originated in the United States, Italy and Spain and spanned both the acute and convalescent phases of COVID-19. The material from the prospective study consisted of cDNA or gDNA derived from T cells, B-cell-depleted T cells, or PBMCs. The dataset comprised deeply sampled blood TCRbeta repertoires from subjects exposed to, actively infected with, or recovered from COVID-19. The repertoires were released in a freely available public database meant as a resource for research on the immune response to SARS-CoV-2. Samples were obtained from the ongoing ImmuneRACE study (first 160 participants) and from approximately 1,200 subjects provided by 6 global collaborators. Sample metadata almost always included a de-identified subject ID, COVID-19 status, age in years and sex. Where HLA class I and class II types were available, the types were taken from metadata supplied by the sample provider, not from assay-based typing. Results the study describes overall, beyond this receptor: The quantity of clinical and demographic metadata differed by source and by participant and was supplied without curation.

In the prospective study, participants were roughly 18 to 89 years old, resided in fewer than 25 geographic areas of the United States, and were enrolled through a virtual design. To assign participants to cohorts, the prospective study relied on clinical history that participants themselves reported in a screening survey and a study questionnaire. Exposed participants had been in contact, within 2 weeks of entering the study, with a person who had a PCR-confirmed or clinician-diagnosed case of COVID-19. Mobile phlebotomists in the prospective study collected whole blood, serum and a nasopharyngeal or oropharyngeal swab from every participant. Over a roughly 2-month period, participants in the prospective study had the option of providing additional blood draws and questionnaires. Before DNA extraction, prospective study blood samples were shipped either frozen or at room temperature. TCRbeta CDR3 regions were amplified from genomic DNA using the immunoSEQ Assay, a bias-controlled multiplex PCR. On the study's bioinformatics: Within the assay, amplification of reference gene primers was used to estimate how many nucleated cells each sample contained. To quantify the absolute abundance of each unique TCRbeta CDR3 rearrangement, sequence reads were collapsed and filtered. For each sample, productive Simpson clonality was calculated by taking the square root of Simpson's diversity index across productive rearrangements. The clones in this table, taken by TCRdb from immuneACCESS, are in-frame only. Not every clone is retained; where verified, under half of the shortfall comes from an unresolved V gene, and the cause of the rest is unknown. V and J calls and clone size are those listed in that table; D and trimming were worked out from the DNA. Here the sample has 250,000 to 300,000 clones; roughly four fifths occur a single time. The top ten clones comprise more than 4% of the sample.

The sample taken for sequencing was PBMCs or T cells enriched from blood (not recorded which). The TCR comes from a man aged 35 to 55 who had been exposed to COVID-19.

The CDR3 amino acid sequence is: CASSFGRTGVTDTQYF. In nucleotides, the sequence is TGCGCCAGCAGCTTTGGGCGGACAGGGGTCACAGATACGCAGTATTTT. This chain is built from TRBV5-1 and TRBJ2-3, and TRBD1 aligns with 9 junction nucleotides. Reading from cysteine to phenylalanine, the CDR3 counts 16 amino acids. CDR3 DNA only is kept here, 48 bases in frame from base 1. From V the trimming removes 2 bases and from J it removes 2 bases, while the gene matches leave 6 bases of the junction unaccounted for. CDR1 and CDR2 were assigned from the germline V gene as SGHRS and YFSETQ.